This TCR beta chain was sequenced for a study of cytomegalovirus exposure and HLA in healthy donors. This CDR3 has 16 amino acids. Germline lookup yields CDR1 SGHDT and CDR2 YYEEEE. V lost 2 bases, J lost 2 bases, and 3 bases stayed unmatched. Researchers ran the PCR with 60 Vbeta and 13 Jbeta primers. Profiling relied on immunoSEQ multiplex PCR, and the TCRdb table lists in-frame clones only, not all of them. The table has roughly 110,000 clones, over 70% seen once. Sample: PBMCs. The receptor comes from a man aged 25 to 40 in good health and CMV-seronegative. V usage is TRBV5-6 and J usage is TRBJ1-3; TRBD1 aligns across 11 bases. The DNA for the CDR3 is TGTGCCAGCAGCTTTGGGACAGGGGGAACTGGAAACACCATATATTTT. Its protein product is CASSFGTGGTGNTIYF.